Listed below are T cell receptor beta chains from one sample, sequenced in a study of blood T cell repertoires in COVID-19. Assay: immunoSEQ multiplex PCR; the TCRdb copy retains only in-frame clones and omits some. The sample includes some 530,000 clones, less than 90% of them seen just once. The sequencing input was PBMCs or T cells enriched from blood (not recorded which). These TCRs come from a woman aged 55 to 70 who had recovered from COVID-19. Each CDR3 is given with its conserved first and last residue. Fields, in order: D gene, clone size, V gene, J gene, CDR3 DNA, CDR3 protein. The D gene is left open where the match is weak. The size field is filled for only some rows; it gives once, few, many or a size class.

D: NA
size: NA
V: TRBV4-1
J: TRBJ1-5
DNA: TGCGCCAGCAGTCTAACGGGGGGCCGGATTACCAATCAGCCCCAGCATTTT
CDR3: CASSLTGGRITNQPQHF

D: TRBD1
size: NA
V: TRBV5-1
J: TRBJ2-1
DNA: TGCGCCAGCAGCTTCTCACGAACAGGGGTCAACTACAATGAGCAGTTCTTC
CDR3: CASSFSRTGVNYNEQFF

D: NA
size: NA
V: TRBV19
J: TRBJ1-1
DNA: TGTGCCAGTCGGGACACTGAAGCTTTCTTT
CDR3: CASRDTEAFF

D: NA
size: NA
V: TRBV12-3/TRBV12-4
J: TRBJ1-5
DNA: TGTGCCAGCCGGGAGAATAGCAATCAGCCCCAGCATTTT
CDR3: CASRENSNQPQHF

D: NA
size: NA
V: TRBV2
J: TRBJ1-3
DNA: TGTGCCAGCAGTGTCGACGGGACTTCGGGAAACACCATATATTTT
CDR3: CASSVDGTSGNTIYF

D: NA
size: NA
V: TRBV28
J: TRBJ1-3
DNA: TGTGCCAGCGGATGGGGAGTAGGCTCGAACTCTGGAAACACCATATATTTT
CDR3: CASGWGVGSNSGNTIYF

D: TRBD1
size: few
V: TRBV5-1
J: TRBJ1-2
DNA: TGCGCCAGCAGACCAGGGGGCGCGGGCTATGGCTACACCTTC
CDR3: CASRPGGAGYGYTF

D: TRBD1
size: NA
V: TRBV11-3
J: TRBJ2-7
DNA: TGTGCCAGCAGCTTAGGGGACAGTCCTACCTACGAGCAGTACTTC
CDR3: CASSLGDSPTYEQYF

D: TRBD1
size: NA
V: TRBV11-2
J: TRBJ2-2
DNA: TGTGCCAGCAGCTTAGCCAGGGGGTGGACCGGGGAGCTGTTTTTT
CDR3: CASSLARGWTGELFF

D: NA
size: few
V: TRBV7-2
J: TRBJ2-3
DNA: TGTGCCAGCAGATTAGGGGGGGGACTCACAGATACGCAGTATTTT
CDR3: CASRLGGGLTDTQYF

D: NA
size: few
V: TRBV1
J: TRBJ2-7
DNA: TGCACCAGCTCGGCTAGCGGGGGGCGCTACGAGCAGTACTTC
CDR3: CTSSASGGRYEQYF

D: NA
size: NA
V: TRBV30
J: TRBJ1-2
DNA: TGTGCCTGGAGTGTGGGAACAGGACAAAGCGAGGGCTACACCTTC
CDR3: CAWSVGTGQSEGYTF

D: TRBD1
size: NA
V: TRBV5-1
J: TRBJ1-6
DNA: TGCGCCAGCAGCGTACAGGGGGACAATTCACCCCTCCACTTT
CDR3: CASSVQGDNSPLHF

D: NA
size: NA
V: TRBV5-5
J: TRBJ2-2
DNA: TGTGCCAGCAGCTTGGATCCCCTTACAGGGATTCACACCGGGGAGCTGTTTTTT
CDR3: CASSLDPLTGIHTGELFF

D: NA
size: NA
V: TRBV24-1
J: TRBJ2-2
DNA: TGTGCCACCAGTGATCCGGGTAGGCGACAGCCGAACACCGGGGAGCTGTTTTTT
CDR3: CATSDPGRRQPNTGELFF

D: TRBD2
size: once
V: TRBV4-2
J: TRBJ2-3
DNA: TGTGCCAGCAGCCAGGCGAATAGCGGGGGGGGAGATACGCAGTATTTT
CDR3: CASSQANSGGGDTQYF

D: TRBD1
size: NA
V: TRBV6-4
J: TRBJ2-3
DNA: TGTGCCAGCAGTGATGCCCCACAGGGGAACGCCACAGATACGCAGTATTTT
CDR3: CASSDAPQGNATDTQYF

D: TRBD1
size: NA
V: TRBV18
J: TRBJ1-5
DNA: TGTGCCAGCTCACCGACAGGGCAAAATCAGCCCCAGCATTTT
CDR3: CASSPTGQNQPQHF

D: NA
size: NA
V: TRBV5-1
J: TRBJ2-3
DNA: TGCGCCAGCAGCTTGACCGAGCGGGGCACAGATACGCAGTATTTT
CDR3: CASSLTERGTDTQYF